The 18 T cell receptor beta chains listed next were all sequenced from one sample in a study of blood T cell repertoires in COVID-19. TCRdb's copy holds only in-frame clones and misses some; the assay was immunoSEQ multiplex PCR. Of roughly 120,000 clones listed, about nine tenths are singletons. The source material was peripheral blood. These receptors were collected from a human donor with active COVID-19. The donor label of this sample is uncertain.

This chain links TRBV5-1 with TRBJ2-7; 13 bases are a match to TRBD2. Germline lookup yields CDR1 SGHRS and CDR2 YFSETQ. Unmatched junction bases numbered 5, after V lost 2 bases and J lost 3 bases. The CDR3 spans 16 residues. The CDR3 region is CASSFGLAGAYYEQYF. The DNA for the CDR3 is TGCGCCAGCAGCTTTGGACTAGCGGGGGCATACTACGAGCAGTACTTC.

CDR3 DNA: TGTGCCAGCAGCACCACCGGGACTGAGACCGGGGAGCTGTTTTTT. Translation: CASSTTGTETGELFF. The genes are TRBV9 and TRBJ2-2, with D possibly TRBD2 on 6 matching bases. The CDR3 length is 15 residues. The germline CDR1 and CDR2 sequences are SGDLS and YYNGEE. V was cut by 4 bases and J by 5 bases, with 15 bases left in between. Full variable domain (missing parts from reference TRBV9 and TRBJ2-2): DSGVTQTPKHLITATGQRVTLRCSPRSGDLSVYWYQQSLDQGLQFLIQYYNGEERAKGNILERFSAQQFPDLHSELNLSSLELGDSALYFCASSTTGTETGELFFGEGSRLTVL.

The chain is built from TRBV12-3 or TRBV12-4 and TRBJ2-3; D not certain. V lost 4 bases, J lost 3 bases, and 8 bases lay in between. CDR3 length: 13 residues. In DNA, the CDR3 is TGTGCCAGCAGTTCCCAAGCAACAGATACGCAGTATTTT. It codes for CASSSQATDTQYF.

The chain recombines TRBV19 with TRBJ1-1; 9 bases agree with TRBD1. J was trimmed by 4 bases and V by 5 bases; bases with no gene match: 8. The CDR3 totals 15 residues. The germline V gene has CDR1 LNHDA and CDR2 SQIVND (reference sequence). This chain's CDR3 is CASSAGQGGSTEAFF. CDR3 sequence (DNA): TGTGCCAGTAGTGCGGGACAGGGAGGTTCCACTGAAGCTTTCTTT.

The DNA for the CDR3 is TGTGCCAGCAGTTACTCTAGGGGGCGAGGCACTGAAGCTTTCTTT. It specifies CASSYSRGRGTEAFF. This chain links TRBV6-5 with TRBJ1-1, with 7 bases that match TRBD1. V shed 0 bases, J shed 4 bases, and the junction held 5 bases outside the gene matches. This CDR3 has 15 amino acids. Germline V CDR1 and CDR2: MNHEY, SVGAGI.

The chain links TRBV27 to TRBJ2-3, with TRBD1 identical over 7 bases. Losses at the gene ends were 5 bases for V and 4 bases for J; bases not matched to a gene: 12. The CDR3 covers 16 residues. Germline V lookup: CDR1 MNHEY, CDR2 SMNVEV (reference sequence). The CDR3 loop is CASSKEGAEGADTQYF. For the CDR3, the DNA is TGTGCCAGCAGTAAAGAGGGGGCAGAAGGGGCAGATACGCAGTATTTT.

The rearrangement joins TRBV4-3 to TRBJ2-1; no clear D gene. The CDR3 extends over 13 amino acids. The germline V and J ends were trimmed by 3 bases and 7 bases, with 10 bases remaining between them. Germline values: CDR1 LGHNA, CDR2 YSLEER. CDR3: CASSQTVRNEQFF. The CDR3 DNA follows: TGCGCCAGCAGCCAGACGGTCAGGAATGAGCAGTTCTTC.

V and J are TRBV6-2 or TRBV6-3 and TRBJ2-7; 8 bases map to TRBD1. Trimming removed 6 bases from V and 5 bases from J; junction bases left unmatched: 12. Germline V gene data show CDR1 as MNHEY and CDR2 as SVGEGT. The CDR3 length is 15 residues. The CDR3 loop reads CASSNPGGKLHEQYF. CDR3 in DNA: TGTGCCAGCAGCAACCCAGGGGGCAAGCTACACGAGCAGTACTTC.

The chain employs TRBV7-2 and TRBJ1-4; TRBD1 is a possible D gene (5 bases). CDR3 length: 15 amino acids. Deletions cut 1 base from V and 4 bases from J, with 10 bases between. Germline V CDR1 and CDR2: SGHTA, FQGNSA. The CDR3 here is CASSLVGGFNEKLFF. CDR3 DNA: TGTGCCAGCAGCTTAGTGGGGGGGTTTAATGAAAAACTGTTTTTT.

The V call is TRBV2, the J call TRBJ1-5; D is unresolved. There are 12 residues in the CDR3. V was trimmed by 6 bases and J by 4 bases, leaving 7 bases between them. Germline V gene lookup returns CDR1 SNHLY and CDR2 FYNNEI. The DNA for the CDR3 is TGTGCCAGCAGGCTGACTAATCAGCCCCAGCATTTT. As protein: CASRLTNQPQHF.

This chain connects TRBV5-4 to TRBJ2-4, with a tentative D call TRBD2 (7 bases). Germline lookup yields CDR1 SGHNT and CDR2 YYREEE (reference sequence). V lost 5 bases, J lost 3 bases, and 15 bases lay in between. The CDR3 length is 15 residues. CDR3 coding DNA: TGTGCCAGCAGTCTCCGGGGGGCGGACAAAAACATTCAGTACTTC. Translated: CASSLRGADKNIQYF.

The chain combines TRBV6-5 with TRBJ2-1, with 9 positions matching TRBD2. In germline, CDR1 is MNHEY, CDR2 SVGAGI. The CDR3 is 16 residues long. Trimming took 4 bases from V and 4 from J; bases not matched to a gene: 8. Here the CDR3 DNA reads TGTGCCAGCAGTTCAGGTAGCGGGGGTGCTTACAATGAGCAGTTCTTC. Residues: CASSSGSGGAYNEQFF.

CDR3 residues: CASQIVNTGELFF. CDR3 DNA: TGTGCCAGTCAAATAGTGAACACCGGGGAGCTGTTTTTT. The chain employs TRBV19 and TRBJ2-2; no firm D call. Trimming removed 8 bases from V and 1 base from J, with 8 bases in between. The CDR3 runs to 13 residues. The germline gives CDR1 LNHDA, CDR2 SQIVND (reference sequence).

The chain links TRBV19 to TRBJ1-2, with D unclear. The V gene lost 4 bases and the J gene lost 4 bases, with 22 bases spanning the gap. The length of the CDR3 is 17 residues. Germline lookup yields CDR1 LNHDA and CDR2 SQIVND (reference sequence). CDR3 loop: CASSNPYETRSGYGYTF. In DNA form, the CDR3 reads TGTGCCAGTAGTAACCCTTATGAGACGAGGAGTGGCTATGGCTACACCTTC.

The chain has TRBV5-6 and TRBJ2-3; D may be TRBD2 (6 bases). From germline, CDR1 is SGHDT and CDR2 YYEEEE. The CDR3 loop spans 15 amino acids. V gave up 0 bases and J gave up 1 base, with 9 bases separating them. DNA for the CDR3: TGTGCCAGCAGCTTGGTCGGCGGGGGCACAGATACGCAGTATTTT. This gives the protein CASSLVGGGTDTQYF. The complete variable domain, with remaining parts taken from reference TRBV5-6 and TRBJ2-3, reads DAGVTQSPTHLIKTRGQQVTLRCSPKSGHDTVSWYQQALGQGPQFIFQYYEEEERQRGNFPDRFSGHQFPNYSSELNVNALLLGDSALYLCASSLVGGGTDTQYFGPGTRLTVL.

The rearrangement links TRBV11-2 to TRBJ1-2; weak D call: TRBD1 (5 bases). V lost 5 bases to trimming and J lost 4 bases, with 20 bases between them. The V gene's germline CDR1 is SGHAT and CDR2 FQNNGV. CDR3 length: 16 residues. CDR3 amino acids: CASSPRLGLRLYGYTF. CDR3 bases: TGTGCCAGCAGCCCTCGACTGGGACTACGGCTCTATGGCTACACCTTC. The variable domain in full, with the rest retrieved from reference TRBV11-2 and TRBJ1-2, is EAGVAQSPRYKIIEKRQSVAFWCNPISGHATLYWYQQILGQGPKLLIQFQNNGVVDDSQLPKDRFSAERLKGVDSTLKIQPAKLEDSAVYLCASSPRLGLRLYGYTFGSGTRLTVV.

The V call is TRBV14, the J call TRBJ2-1, with D maybe TRBD2 (7 bases). Trimming pared 7 bases from V and 4 bases from J, leaving 26 bases between. Germline loops: CDR1 SGHDN, CDR2 FVKESK. The CDR3 is 18 residues long. CDR3 coding DNA: TGTGCCAGCACCGCCACGGTCCCACCGGGGGGCGAATACAATGAGCAGTTCTTC. Encoded protein: CASTATVPPGGEYNEQFF.

The genes are TRBV28 and TRBJ2-5; TRBD2 matches 8 bases. CDR3 length equals 17 residues. Unmatched junction bases numbered 9, after V lost 2 bases and J lost 1 base. Germline CDR1 MDHEN, CDR2 SYDVKM. The CDR3 reads CASSLGAGAGGQETQYF. The CDR3 DNA reads as TGTGCCAGCAGTTTAGGGGCTGGGGCGGGGGGCCAAGAGACCCAGTACTTC.